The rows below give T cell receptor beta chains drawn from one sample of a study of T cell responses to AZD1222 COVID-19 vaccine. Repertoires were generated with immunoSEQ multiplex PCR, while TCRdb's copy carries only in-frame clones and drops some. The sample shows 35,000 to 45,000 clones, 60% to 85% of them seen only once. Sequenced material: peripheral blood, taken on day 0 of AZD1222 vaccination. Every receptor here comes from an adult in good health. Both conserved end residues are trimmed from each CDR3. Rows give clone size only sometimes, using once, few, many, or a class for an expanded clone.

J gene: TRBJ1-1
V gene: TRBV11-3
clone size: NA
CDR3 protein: ASSYSSNTEAF

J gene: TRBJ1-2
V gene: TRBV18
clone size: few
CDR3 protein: ASSPSRDRDGYT

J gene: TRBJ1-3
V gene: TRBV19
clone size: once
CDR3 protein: ARKSGVYSGNTIY

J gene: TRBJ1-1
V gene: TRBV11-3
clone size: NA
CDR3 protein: ASSLDQALINEAF

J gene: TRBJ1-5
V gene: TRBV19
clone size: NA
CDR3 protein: ASSMGWGLVSQPQH

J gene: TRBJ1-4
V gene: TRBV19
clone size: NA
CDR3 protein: ASSIDLGILPEKLF

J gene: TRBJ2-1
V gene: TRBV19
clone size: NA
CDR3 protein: ASRNSRGPESNEQF

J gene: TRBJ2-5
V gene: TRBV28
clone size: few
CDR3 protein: ASSLMHLETQY

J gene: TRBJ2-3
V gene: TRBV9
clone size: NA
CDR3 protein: ASSTQLGTSGATDTQY

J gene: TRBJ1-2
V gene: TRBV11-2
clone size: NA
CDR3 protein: ASSSHRGGNYGYT

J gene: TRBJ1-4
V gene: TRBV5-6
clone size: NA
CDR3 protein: ASSLDPGRASGKLF

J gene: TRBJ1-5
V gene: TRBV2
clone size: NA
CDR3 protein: ASSDEGSGQPQH

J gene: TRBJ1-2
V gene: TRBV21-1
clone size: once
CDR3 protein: ASSFRQGAPGYT

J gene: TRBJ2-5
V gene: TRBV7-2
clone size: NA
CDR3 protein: ASSFSGGQETQY

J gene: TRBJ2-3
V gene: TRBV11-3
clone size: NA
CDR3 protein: ASSPRGTDTQY

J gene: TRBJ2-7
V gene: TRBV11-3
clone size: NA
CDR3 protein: ASSPEAATYEQY